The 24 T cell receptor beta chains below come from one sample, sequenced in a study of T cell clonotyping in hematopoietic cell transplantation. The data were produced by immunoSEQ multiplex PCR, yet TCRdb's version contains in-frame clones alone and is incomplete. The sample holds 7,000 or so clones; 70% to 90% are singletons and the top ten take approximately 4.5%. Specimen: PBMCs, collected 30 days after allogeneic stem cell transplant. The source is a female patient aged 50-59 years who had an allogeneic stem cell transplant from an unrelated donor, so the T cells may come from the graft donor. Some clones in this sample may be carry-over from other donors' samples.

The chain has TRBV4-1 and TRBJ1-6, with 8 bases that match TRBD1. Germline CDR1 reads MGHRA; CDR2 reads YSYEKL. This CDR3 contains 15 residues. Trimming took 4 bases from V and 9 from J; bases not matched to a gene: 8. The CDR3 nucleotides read TGCGCCAGCAGCCCTCAGACAGGGGACGCTTCACCCCTCCACTTT. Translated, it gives CASSPQTGDASPLHF.

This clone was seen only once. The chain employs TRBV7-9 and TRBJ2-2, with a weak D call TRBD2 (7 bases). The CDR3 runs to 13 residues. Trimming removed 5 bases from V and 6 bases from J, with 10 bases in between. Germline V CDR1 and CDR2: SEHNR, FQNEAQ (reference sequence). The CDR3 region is CASSPGGAGELFF. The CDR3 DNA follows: TGTGCCAGCAGCCCGGGGGGCGCCGGGGAGCTGTTTTTT.

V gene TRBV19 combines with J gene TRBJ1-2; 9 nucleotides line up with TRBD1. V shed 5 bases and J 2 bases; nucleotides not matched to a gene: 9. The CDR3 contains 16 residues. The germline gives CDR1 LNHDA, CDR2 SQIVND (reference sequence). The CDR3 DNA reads TGTGCCAGTAGTCCCCCGGGACAGGGAGGAAACTATGGCTACACCTTC. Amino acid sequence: CASSPPGQGGNYGYTF.

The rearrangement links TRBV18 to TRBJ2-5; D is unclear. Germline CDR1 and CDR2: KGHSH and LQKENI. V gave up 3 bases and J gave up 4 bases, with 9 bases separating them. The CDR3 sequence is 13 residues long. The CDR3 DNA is TGTGCCAGCTCACCTGGCGAGAGAGAGACCCAGTACTTC. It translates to CASSPGERETQYF.

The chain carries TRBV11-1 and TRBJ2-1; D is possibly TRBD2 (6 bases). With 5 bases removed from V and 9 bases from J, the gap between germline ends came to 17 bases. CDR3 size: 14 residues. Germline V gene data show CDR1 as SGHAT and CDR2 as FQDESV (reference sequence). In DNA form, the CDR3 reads TGTGCCAGCAGCCCGGACTGGGTGGAGGGTGAGCAGTTCTTC. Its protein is CASSPDWVEGEQFF. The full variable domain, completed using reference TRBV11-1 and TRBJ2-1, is EAEVAQSPRYKITEKSQAVAFWCDPISGHATLYWYRQILGQGPELLVQFQDESVVDDSQLPKDRFSAERLKGVDSTLKIQPAELGDSAMYLCASSPDWVEGEQFFGPGTRLTVL.

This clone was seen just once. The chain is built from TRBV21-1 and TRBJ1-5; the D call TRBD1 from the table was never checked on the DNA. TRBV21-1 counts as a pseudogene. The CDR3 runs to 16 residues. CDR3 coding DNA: TGTGCCAGCAGCAAAGCGGACAGGACACCATGCCAGCCCCAGCATTTT. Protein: CASSKADRTPCQPQHF.

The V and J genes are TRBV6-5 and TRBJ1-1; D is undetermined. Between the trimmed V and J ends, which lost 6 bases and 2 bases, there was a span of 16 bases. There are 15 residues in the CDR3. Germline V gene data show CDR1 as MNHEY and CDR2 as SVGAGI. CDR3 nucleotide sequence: TGTGCCAGCAGCAACGGTGCAGTGACCAACACTGAAGCTTTCTTT. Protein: CASSNGAVTNTEAFF.

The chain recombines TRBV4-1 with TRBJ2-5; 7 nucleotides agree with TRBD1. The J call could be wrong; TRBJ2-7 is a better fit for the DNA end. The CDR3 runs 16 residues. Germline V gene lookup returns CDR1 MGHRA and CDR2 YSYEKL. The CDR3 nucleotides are TGCGCCAGCAGCCAAGGGGACAGTCCTTTTTCCTACGAGCAGTACTTC. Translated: CASSQGDSPFSYEQYF.

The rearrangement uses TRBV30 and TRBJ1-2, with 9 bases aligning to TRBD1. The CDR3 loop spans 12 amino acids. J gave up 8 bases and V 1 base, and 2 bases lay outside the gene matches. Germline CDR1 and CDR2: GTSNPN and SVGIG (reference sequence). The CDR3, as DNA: TGTGCCTGGAGTGGGACAGGGGCCGGCTACACCTTC. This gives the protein CAWSGTGAGYTF.

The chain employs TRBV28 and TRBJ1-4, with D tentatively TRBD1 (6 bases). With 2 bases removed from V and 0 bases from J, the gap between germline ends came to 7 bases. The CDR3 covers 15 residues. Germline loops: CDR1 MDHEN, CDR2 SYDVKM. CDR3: CASSLAGATNEKLFF. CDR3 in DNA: TGTGCCAGCAGTTTAGCAGGGGCAACTAATGAAAAACTGTTTTTT.

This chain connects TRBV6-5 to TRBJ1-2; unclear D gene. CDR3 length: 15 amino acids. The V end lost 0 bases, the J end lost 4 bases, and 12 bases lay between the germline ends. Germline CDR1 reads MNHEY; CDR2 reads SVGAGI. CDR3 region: CASSYSKMSIYGYTF. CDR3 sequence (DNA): TGTGCCAGCAGTTACTCGAAAATGTCAATCTATGGCTACACCTTC.

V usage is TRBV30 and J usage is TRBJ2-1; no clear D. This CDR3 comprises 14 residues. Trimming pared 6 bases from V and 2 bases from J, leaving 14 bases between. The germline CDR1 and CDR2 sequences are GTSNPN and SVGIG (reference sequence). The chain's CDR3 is CACHPSTAYNEQFF. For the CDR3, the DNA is TGTGCCTGTCACCCGAGTACGGCCTACAATGAGCAGTTCTTC.

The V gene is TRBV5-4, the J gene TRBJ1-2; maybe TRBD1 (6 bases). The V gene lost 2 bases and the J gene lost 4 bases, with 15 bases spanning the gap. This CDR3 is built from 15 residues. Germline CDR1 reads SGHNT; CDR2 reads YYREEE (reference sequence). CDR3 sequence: CASSFSSRGGYGYTF. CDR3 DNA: TGTGCCAGCAGCTTTTCAAGCAGGGGAGGCTATGGCTACACCTTC. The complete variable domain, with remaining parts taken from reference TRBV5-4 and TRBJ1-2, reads ETGVTQSPTHLIKTRGQQVTLRCSSQSGHNTVSWYQQALGQGPQFIFQYYREEENGRGNFPPRFSGLQFPNYSSELNVNALELDDSALYLCASSFSSRGGYGYTFGSGTRLTVV.

CDR3 protein: CASSSDPFSYNEQFF. The DNA for the CDR3 is TGTGCCAGCAGTTCCGACCCATTCTCCTACAATGAGCAGTTCTTC. The chain combines TRBV6-5 with TRBJ2-1, with D hard to call. This CDR3 comprises 15 residues. Germline lookup yields CDR1 MNHEY and CDR2 SVGAGI. Trimming left V 4 bases short and J 0 bases short, with 10 bases between.

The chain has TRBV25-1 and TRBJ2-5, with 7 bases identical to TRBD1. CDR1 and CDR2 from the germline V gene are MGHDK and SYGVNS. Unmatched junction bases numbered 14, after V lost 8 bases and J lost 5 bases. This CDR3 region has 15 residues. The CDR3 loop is CASGLRQGEKETQYF. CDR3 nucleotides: TGTGCCAGCGGCCTAAGACAGGGTGAAAAGGAGACCCAGTACTTC.

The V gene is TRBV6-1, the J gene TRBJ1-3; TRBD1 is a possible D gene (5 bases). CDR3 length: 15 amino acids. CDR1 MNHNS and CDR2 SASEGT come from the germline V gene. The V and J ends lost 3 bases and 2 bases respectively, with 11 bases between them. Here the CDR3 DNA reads TGTGCCAGCAGTGAGTTGGGGCTCGCTGGAAACACCATATATTTT. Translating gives CASSELGLAGNTIYF.

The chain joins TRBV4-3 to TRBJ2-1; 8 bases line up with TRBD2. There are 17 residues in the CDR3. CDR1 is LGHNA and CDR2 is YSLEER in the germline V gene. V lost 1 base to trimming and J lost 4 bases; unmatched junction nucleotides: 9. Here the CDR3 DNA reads TGCGCCAGCAGCCAAGGGGCGGGAGGATCCTTGTACAATGAGCAGTTCTTC. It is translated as CASSQGAGGSLYNEQFF.

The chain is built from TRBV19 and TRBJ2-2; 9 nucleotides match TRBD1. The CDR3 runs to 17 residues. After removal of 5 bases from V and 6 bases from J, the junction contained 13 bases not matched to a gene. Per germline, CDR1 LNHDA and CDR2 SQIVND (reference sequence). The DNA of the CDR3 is TGTGCCAGTAGTTTAACCGGGACAGGGTTAATTCCCGGGGAGCTGTTTTTT. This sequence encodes CASSLTGTGLIPGELFF. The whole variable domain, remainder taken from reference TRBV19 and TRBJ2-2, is DGGITQSPKYLFRKEGQNVTLSCEQNLNHDAMYWYRQDPGQGLRLIYYSQIVNDFQKGDIAEGYSVSREKKESFPLTVTSAQKNPTAFYLCASSLTGTGLIPGELFFGEGSRLTVL.

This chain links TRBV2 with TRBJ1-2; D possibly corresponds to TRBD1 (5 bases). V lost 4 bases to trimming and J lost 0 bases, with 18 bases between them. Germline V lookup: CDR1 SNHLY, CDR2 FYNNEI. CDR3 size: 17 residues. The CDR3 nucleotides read TGTGCCAGCAGTGGGGGAGGCAGGGTAGCCGCTAACTATGGCTACACCTTC. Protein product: CASSGGGRVAANYGYTF.

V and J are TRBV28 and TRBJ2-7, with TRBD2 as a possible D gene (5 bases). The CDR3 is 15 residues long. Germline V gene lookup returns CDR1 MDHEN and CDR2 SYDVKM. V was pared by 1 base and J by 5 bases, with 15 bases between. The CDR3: CASSLFKSSLDEQYF. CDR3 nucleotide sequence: TGTGCCAGCAGTTTATTTAAGTCTAGCTTAGACGAGCAGTACTTC.

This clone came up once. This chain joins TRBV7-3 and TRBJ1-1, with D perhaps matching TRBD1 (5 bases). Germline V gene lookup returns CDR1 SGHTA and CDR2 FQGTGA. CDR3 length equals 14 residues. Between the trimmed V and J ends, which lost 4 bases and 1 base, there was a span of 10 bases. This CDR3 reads CASSSTGQNTEAFF. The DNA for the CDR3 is TGTGCCAGCAGCTCAACTGGACAGAACACTGAAGCTTTCTTT.

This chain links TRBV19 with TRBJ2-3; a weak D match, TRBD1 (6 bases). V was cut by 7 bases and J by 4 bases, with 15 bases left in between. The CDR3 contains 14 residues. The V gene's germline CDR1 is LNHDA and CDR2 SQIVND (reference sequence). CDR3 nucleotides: TGTGCCAGTATGGGACATGGGAATTCAGATACGCAGTATTTT. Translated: CASMGHGNSDTQYF.

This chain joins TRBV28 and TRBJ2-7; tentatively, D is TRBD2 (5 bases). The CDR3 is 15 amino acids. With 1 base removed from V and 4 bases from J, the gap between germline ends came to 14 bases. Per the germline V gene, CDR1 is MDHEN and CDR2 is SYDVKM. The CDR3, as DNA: TGTGCCAGCAGTTTATCTGTAGCCTCGGGATACGAGCAGTACTTC. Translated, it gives CASSLSVASGYEQYF.

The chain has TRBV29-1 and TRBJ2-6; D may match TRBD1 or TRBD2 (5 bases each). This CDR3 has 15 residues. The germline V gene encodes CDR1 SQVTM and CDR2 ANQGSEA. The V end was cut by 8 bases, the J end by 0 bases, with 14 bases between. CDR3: CSCVGAYSGANVLTF. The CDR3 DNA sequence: TGCAGCTGCGTCGGGGCCTACTCTGGGGCCAACGTCCTGACTTTC.